Detailed here is one TCR beta chain. Authors' processing steps: From reference gene primer amplification, estimates of nucleated cell counts were derived. The repertoire was sequenced with immunoSEQ multiplex PCR; TCRdb's copy has only in-frame clones and lacks some. V and J calls and clone size are given by that table; D and trimming were obtained from the DNA. The table lists over 65,000 clones, just under 85% of them singletons. This sample was included in a study of blood T cell repertoires in COVID-19. Turning to the study itself: The cDNA or gDNA used as material had been derived from T cells, B-cell-depleted T cells, or PBMCs.

Sequenced sample: peripheral blood. This receptor was identified in a man at least 80 years old with active or convalescent COVID-19.

CDR3 protein: CASSQLVSTDTQYF. CDR3 nucleotides: TGTGCCAGCAGCCAACTAGTTAGCACAGATACGCAGTATTTT. This chain joins TRBV14 and TRBJ2-3; D unresolved. Germline CDR1 is SGHDN and CDR2 is FVKESK. With 2 bases removed from V and 0 bases from J, the gap between germline ends came to 6 bases. There are 14 residues in the CDR3.